Following are 18 T cell receptor delta chains from one sample sequenced in a study of gamma-delta chains in newborns, infants, children. TCRdb ran CATT on the reads. The sample includes fewer than 14,000 delta-chain clones, 3.5% of them seen just once. Sequencing was performed on blood. These TCRs come from a child who was a newborn, infant or young child, either healthy, febrile or measles-vaccinated (not recorded which).

The genes are TRDV1 and TRDJ1; 11 bases fit TRDD3. The J segment lost 5 bases and the V segment lost 4 bases, leaving 24 bases of the junction unmatched. The CDR3 has 21 residues. Per germline, CDR1 TSWWSYY and CDR2 QGS. The CDR3 region is CALGGSSTEPYWGIFSDKLIF. CDR3 coding DNA: TGTGCTCTTGGGGGCAGCTCTACAGAGCCGTACTGGGGGATATTCAGTGATAAACTCATCTTT.

This clone was seen a handful of times. CDR3 sequence (DNA): TGTGCTCTTGGGGGGCCGCAGTTCCCGCCCTCTGGGGGACCCCACACCGATAAACTCATCTTT. Translated, it gives CALGGPQFPPSGGPHTDKLIF. This chain uses TRDV1 with TRDJ1, with 8 bases aligning to TRDD3. Per germline, CDR1 TSWWSYY and CDR2 QGS. V shed 4 bases and J 0 bases; nucleotides not matched to a gene: 22. There are 21 residues in the CDR3.

The CDR3 nucleotides are TGTGCTTTTGAGGAAGTACTTCCCCCAAGAATACGCCCGACCGATAAACTCATCTTT. This encodes CAFEEVLPPRIRPTDKLIF. This chain links TRDV1 with TRDJ1; D is tentatively TRDD2 or TRDD3 (5 bases each). Germline V lookup: CDR1 TSWWSYY, CDR2 QGS. This CDR3 spans 19 amino acids. Trimming stripped 11 bases from V and 2 bases from J, with 33 bases between.

The chain couples TRDV1 to TRDJ1, with TRDD3 matching over 13 bases. The V gene's germline CDR1 is TSWWSYY and CDR2 QGS. V dropped 1 base and J dropped 9; count of bases not matched to a gene: 20. The CDR3 extends over 20 amino acids. CDR3 sequence reads: CALGEPRSYEANWGIRELIF. The CDR3 bases are TGTGCTCTTGGGGAACCCCGTTCCTACGAGGCCAACTGGGGGATACGCGAACTCATCTTT.

The V gene is TRDV3, the J gene TRDJ1, with a tentative D call TRDD3 (6 bases). V was cut by 0 bases and J by 2 bases, with 22 bases left in between. CDR1 is TVYSNPD and CDR2 is GDNSRS in the germline V gene (reference sequence). The CDR3 runs 17 residues. Written as DNA, the CDR3 is TGTGCCTTTAGACCCCGTCTCCGGCTGGGGTCTACCGATAAACTCATCTTT. Protein: CAFRPRLRLGSTDKLIF.

In this sample, this clone is medium-sized. The J gene is TRDJ3, the V gene TRDV2; TRDD3 might be the D (5 bases). Trimming left V 0 bases short and J 0 bases short, with 11 bases between. The CDR3 consists of 18 residues. Germline CDR1 reads GEAIGNYY; CDR2 reads EKD. CDR3 sequence reads: CACDTVLASSWDTRQMFF. The CDR3 DNA reads as TGTGCCTGTGACACCGTACTGGCAAGCTCCTGGGACACCCGACAGATGTTTTTC.

The genes are TRDV3 and TRDJ1; 8 bases are a match to TRDD3. Germline V CDR1 and CDR2: TVYSNPD, GDNSRS (reference sequence). The V and J ends lost 2 bases and 0 bases, in that order; junction bases with no gene match: 17. The CDR3 extends over 18 amino acids. In nucleotides, the CDR3 is TGTGCCTTTTTCGCTTCCGAACCTTACTGGGGGTACACCGATAAACTCATCTTT. Protein: CAFFASEPYWGYTDKLIF.

This clone was seen only a few times. The chain combines TRDV1 with TRDJ4; 9 bases are shared with TRDD3. Germline V lookup: CDR1 TSWWSYY, CDR2 QGS. After removal of 2 bases from V and 0 bases from J, the junction contained 28 bases not matched to a gene. This CDR3 has 23 amino acids. CDR3 residues: CALGEFGGPEPDYWGTLARPLIF. The DNA for the CDR3 is TGTGCTCTTGGGGAATTTGGGGGTCCCGAACCCGATTACTGGGGGACCTTGGCCAGACCCCTGATCTTT.

Comments on this clone: The junction shows a germline mismatch at one end, possibly a read error. The V gene is TRDV1, the J gene TRDJ1; TRDD3 matches at 10 bases. Germline-derived CDR1 and CDR2 are TSWWSYY and QGS. CDR3 size: 19 residues. CDR3 amino acids: CALGELGSSYDWGIHKLIF. The DNA for the CDR3 is TGTGCTCTTGGGGAACTCGGGTCCTCCTACGACTGGGGGATTCATAAACTCATCTTC.

As to this clone: The sample contains more than one DNA sequence encoding this CDR3. The J gene is TRDJ1, the V gene TRDV2, with 7 bases that match TRDD3. This CDR3 spans 16 amino acids. In germline, CDR1 is GEAIGNYY, CDR2 EKD. V was pared by 0 bases and J by 2 bases, with 8 bases of the junction left unmatched. This CDR3 is CACDTLGYEKTDKLIF. The CDR3 region has the DNA TGTGCCTGTGACACCCTTGGATACGAGAAAACCGATAAACTCATCTTT.

This clone was picked up a small number of times. The chain couples TRDV1 to TRDJ2, with TRDD3 matching 12 bases. V dropped 2 bases and J dropped 3; count of bases not matched to a gene: 22. This CDR3 has 23 amino acids. CDR1 and CDR2 (germline): TSWWSYY, QGS. The CDR3 DNA reads TGTGCTCTTGGGGAATACGCTCCTTCCTCCATGTACTGGGGGATACCCGTGACAGCACAACTCTTCTTT. This codes for CALGEYAPSSMYWGIPVTAQLFF.

This clone turned up a few times. This chain connects TRDV1 to TRDJ2; 8 bases are shared with TRDD3. Germline loops: CDR1 TSWWSYY, CDR2 QGS. Trimming removed 7 bases from V and 8 bases from J; junction bases left unmatched: 12. The CDR3 loop spans 15 amino acids. CDR3 in DNA: TGTGCTCTTGTTTTACTGGGGGCCCCGAGGGCACAACTCTTCTTT. Translated, it gives CALVLLGAPRAQLFF.

This clone was seen a handful of times. This may arise from a read error, as a much more abundant clone is one base away. This sample includes further DNA sequences coding for the same CDR3. This chain uses TRDV2 with TRDJ1, with D maybe TRDD3 (6 bases). Trimming cost V 0 bases and J 0 bases, with 22 bases left between them. The CDR3 has 19 amino acids. The germline V gene has CDR1 GEAIGNYY and CDR2 EKD. CDR3 sequence (DNA): TGTGCCTGTGACACCGTGGCTCTACGCGATGGGGGGTACACCGATAAACTCATCTTT. Translating it yields CACDTVALRDGGYTDKLIF.

This clone was seen only a few times. Different DNA sequences within this sample yield the same CDR3. The chain uses TRDV2 and TRDJ3; 7 bases are a match to TRDD3. The CDR3 runs to 22 residues. V lost 2 bases to trimming and J lost 1 base; unmatched junction nucleotides: 19. Looked up from germline, CDR1 is GEAIGNYY and CDR2 is EKD. CDR3 loop: CACDKAFSSTGVMSWDTRQMFF. The CDR3 nucleotides read TGTGCCTGTGACAAAGCCTTCTCCTCTACTGGGGTGATGTCCTGGGACACCCGACAGATGTTTTTC.

This clone was counted only a few times. V and J are TRDV1 and TRDJ1; a weak D match, TRDD2 (6 bases). The germline gives CDR1 TSWWSYY, CDR2 QGS. The CDR3 totals 20 residues. V was shortened by 0 bases and J by 3 bases, with 26 bases between the two germline ends. The CDR3 sequence is CALGELRALPTTPDADKLIF. In DNA, the CDR3 is TGTGCTCTTGGGGAACTACGGGCCCTTCCGACGACTCCCGACGCCGATAAACTCATCTTT.

The table lists this clone with a few counts. The chain carries TRDV2 and TRDJ1; 9 bases agree with TRDD3. The V gene end was trimmed by 3 bases and the J gene end by 1 base; junction bases not matched to a gene: 11. The CDR3 is made up of 17 amino acids. Per the germline V gene, CDR1 is GEAIGNYY and CDR2 is EKD. The CDR3 DNA follows: TGTGCCTGTGACGCTATGGGGGATATCCCCGCCACCGATAAACTCATCTTT. This sequence encodes CACDAMGDIPATDKLIF.

The rearrangement joins TRDV2 to TRDJ1; TRDD3 agrees at 13 bases. This CDR3 has 22 amino acids. V shed 1 base and J 0 bases; nucleotides not matched to a gene: 19. Germline V CDR1 and CDR2: GEAIGNYY, EKD. The CDR3 region has the DNA TGTGCCTGTGACACTTTGGGCCATGCCTTACTGGGGGATACGCCGTACACCGATAAACTCATCTTT. As protein: CACDTLGHALLGDTPYTDKLIF.

This clone was seen a handful of times. J is TRDJ3 and V is TRDV2; TRDD3 aligns across 8 bases. V was pared by 2 bases and J by 0 bases, with 5 bases of the junction left unmatched. The CDR3 loop spans 18 amino acids. The germline CDR1 and CDR2 sequences are GEAIGNYY and EKD. The DNA of the CDR3 is TGTGCCTGTGACATACTGGGGGCTAGCTCCTGGGACACCCGACAGATGTTTTTC. Translated, it gives CACDILGASSWDTRQMFF.